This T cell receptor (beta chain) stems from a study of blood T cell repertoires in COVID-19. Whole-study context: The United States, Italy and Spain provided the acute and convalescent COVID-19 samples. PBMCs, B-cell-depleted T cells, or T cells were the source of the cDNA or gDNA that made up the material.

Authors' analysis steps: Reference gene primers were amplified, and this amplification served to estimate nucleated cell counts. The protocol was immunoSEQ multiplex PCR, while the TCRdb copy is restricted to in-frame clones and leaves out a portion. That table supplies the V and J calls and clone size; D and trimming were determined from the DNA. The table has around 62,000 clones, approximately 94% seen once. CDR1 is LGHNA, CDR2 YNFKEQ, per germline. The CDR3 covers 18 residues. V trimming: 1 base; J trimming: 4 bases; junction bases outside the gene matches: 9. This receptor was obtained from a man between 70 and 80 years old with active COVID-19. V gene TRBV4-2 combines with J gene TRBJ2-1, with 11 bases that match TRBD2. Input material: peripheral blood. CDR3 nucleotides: TGTGCCAGCAGCCAAGGCGGTAGCGGGGGGGCCCGTTACAATGAGCAGTTCTTC. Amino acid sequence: CASSQGGSGGARYNEQFF.